These 7 T cell receptor beta chains came from one sample sequenced in a study of cytomegalovirus exposure and HLA in healthy donors. PCR was performed using 60 Vbeta and 13 Jbeta primers. Profiling relied on immunoSEQ multiplex PCR, and the TCRdb table lists in-frame clones only, not all of them. The sample has some 150,000 clones; roughly 80% are singletons. Sequencing input: PBMCs. These receptors came from a woman aged 25-40 years in good health and CMV-seropositive.

J is TRBJ1-5 and V is TRBV7-9; D perhaps matches TRBD1 (5 bases). The CDR3 sequence is 17 residues long. Trimming took 5 bases from V and 2 from J, leaving 19 bases between them. Germline V gives CDR1 SEHNR, CDR2 FQNEAQ (reference sequence). This CDR3 is CASSLGSGGGGNQPQHF. The CDR3 nucleotides read TGTGCCAGCAGCCTGGGGTCGGGGGGAGGCGGCAATCAGCCCCAGCATTTT.

The chain carries TRBV18 and TRBJ1-1; D uncertain. The length of the CDR3 is 13 residues. With 7 bases removed from V and 1 base from J, the gap between germline ends came to 10 bases. In germline, CDR1 is KGHSH, CDR2 LQKENI. CDR3 in DNA: TGTGCCAGCTGTAACCAGGAGAACACTGAAGCTTTCTTT. It is translated as CASCNQENTEAFF.

The chain links TRBV5-4 to TRBJ1-3; TRBD1 agrees at 8 bases. Trimming took 0 bases from V and 4 from J; bases not matched to a gene: 3. The CDR3 loop spans 15 amino acids. CDR1 is SGHNT and CDR2 is YYREEE in the germline V gene (reference sequence). The DNA of the CDR3 is TGTGCCAGCAGCTTGGCCGGGACAGGAGGAAACACCATATATTTT. Protein: CASSLAGTGGNTIYF. The full variable domain, completed using reference TRBV5-4 and TRBJ1-3, is ETGVTQSPTHLIKTRGQQVTLRCSSQSGHNTVSWYQQALGQGPQFIFQYYREEENGRGNFPPRFSGLQFPNYSSELNVNALELDDSALYLCASSLAGTGGNTIYFGEGSWLTVV.

This sequence joins TRBV19 and TRBJ2-3; possibly TRBD1 for D (6 bases). This CDR3 has 17 amino acids. Germline-derived CDR1 and CDR2 are LNHDA and SQIVND (reference sequence). V was pared by 5 bases and J by 0 bases, with 18 bases between. CDR3 in DNA: TGTGCCAGTAGTCCCTTTGAGGCAGGGGCAAGCACAGATACGCAGTATTTT. It translates to CASSPFEAGASTDTQYF.

The rearrangement links TRBV7-9 to TRBJ2-4; no firm D call. CDR3 length: 16 residues. V dropped 1 base and J dropped 0 bases, with 10 bases sitting between them. Germline-derived CDR1 and CDR2 are SEHNR and FQNEAQ (reference sequence). The CDR3 bases are TGTGCCAGCAGCTTAGGCCTAACAGAAGCCAAAAACATTCAGTACTTC. Amino acid sequence: CASSLGLTEAKNIQYF.

The rearrangement links TRBV6-5 to TRBJ1-1; D is ambiguous. V dropped 7 bases and J dropped 8 bases, with 14 bases sitting between them. CDR1 and CDR2 (germline): MNHEY, SVGAGI. CDR3 length: 12 residues. CDR3 region: CASKGARSEAFF. CDR3 nucleotide sequence: TGTGCCAGCAAGGGAGCAAGAAGCGAAGCTTTCTTT.

The rearrangement uses TRBV21-1 and TRBJ1-5. TRBV21-1 constitutes a pseudogene. This CDR3 is 16 amino acids long. The CDR3 loop is CASSSPGVAGWQPQHF. The CDR3 DNA is TGTGCCAGCAGCTCCCCGGGGGTAGCAGGATGGCAGCCCCAGCATTTT.